This T cell receptor beta chain is drawn from a study of blood T cell repertoires in COVID-19. Overall study context: Specimens from acute and convalescent COVID-19 originated in the United States, Italy and Spain. Sample material is recorded as cDNA or gDNA derived from T cells, B-cell-depleted T cells, or PBMCs.

In the original workflow: Amplifying reference gene primers gave estimates of nucleated cell counts. Using immunoSEQ multiplex PCR, the repertoire was profiled, and TCRdb retains in-frame clones only, with some absent. V, J and clone size are those of that table, while D and trimming were read from the DNA. The sample carries roughly 60,000 clones, around 80% recorded once. The V gene's germline CDR1 is SGHKS and CDR2 YYEKEE (reference sequence). The CDR3 is 17 amino acids. The ends lost 2 bases at V and 0 bases at J; junction bases unmatched: 8. Sequencing was performed on peripheral blood. The V call is TRBV5-5, the J call TRBJ1-3, with TRBD1 matching 7 bases. The clonotype was recovered from a woman aged 55-75 years with acute or convalescent COVID-19. The CDR3 spells CASSFRDRESSGNTIYF. CDR3 coding DNA: TGTGCCAGCAGCTTCCGAGACAGGGAGTCCTCTGGAAACACCATATATTTT.